A single sample is the source of the 28 T cell receptor beta chains below, sequenced in a study of blood T cell repertoires in COVID-19. Measured with immunoSEQ multiplex PCR; TCRdb has only the in-frame clones, and not every one. The sample has around 120,000 clones; around 85% are singletons. Sequencing was done on a sample of peripheral blood. These receptors were collected from a man aged 70-80 years with active or convalescent COVID-19.

The gene calls are TRBV14 and TRBJ1-1; D not certain. Trimming removed 1 base from V and 9 bases from J, with 6 bases in between. CDR3 length: 11 residues. Germline V gives CDR1 SGHDN, CDR2 FVKESK. This CDR3 is CASSQGGQAFF. In DNA form, the CDR3 reads TGTGCCAGCAGCCAAGGCGGCCAAGCTTTCTTT.

The chain carries TRBV30 and TRBJ2-3, with TRBD2 matching 9 bases. CDR1 GTSNPN and CDR2 SVGIG come from the germline V gene (reference sequence). The CDR3 sequence is 15 residues long. V was clipped by 1 base and J by 3 bases; unmatched bases: 5. The CDR3 protein is CAWSAWAGGTDTQYF. The CDR3 DNA reads TGTGCCTGGAGTGCGTGGGCGGGGGGGACAGATACGCAGTATTTT.

The gene calls are TRBV30 and TRBJ2-2; D may be TRBD2 (5 bases). The CDR3 totals 15 residues. Looked up from germline, CDR1 is GTSNPN and CDR2 is SVGIG (reference sequence). Trimming removed 0 bases at V and 3 bases at J, with 11 bases between. The CDR3 loop is CAWSVELGDTGELFF. CDR3 bases: TGTGCCTGGAGTGTGGAGCTCGGGGACACCGGGGAGCTGTTTTTT.

The gene calls are TRBV12-3 or TRBV12-4 and TRBJ1-1; tentative D call: TRBD1 (6 bases). The V end was cut by 3 bases, the J end by 11 bases, with 13 bases between. The CDR3 is 12 amino acids. CDR3 DNA sequence: TGTGCCAGCAGTTTCCTCAGGGGTGCCGCTTTCTTT. It translates to CASSFLRGAAFF.

The genes are TRBV3-1 (or the pseudogene TRBV3-2) and TRBJ2-3; 7 nucleotides match TRBD2. Germline CDR1 reads LGHDT; CDR2 reads YNNKEL (reference sequence). Unmatched junction bases numbered 7, after V lost 4 bases and J lost 0 bases. The CDR3 spans 16 residues. The CDR3 spells CASSPVTSWSTDTQYF. CDR3 bases: TGTGCCAGCAGCCCCGTGACTAGCTGGAGCACAGATACGCAGTATTTT.

The chain employs TRBV28 and TRBJ1-1, with 7 bases that match TRBD1. Losses at the gene ends were 6 bases for V and 4 bases for J; bases not matched to a gene: 8. This CDR3 is built from 14 residues. Germline V lookup: CDR1 MDHEN, CDR2 SYDVKM. CDR3 DNA: TGTGCCAGCAGGGTAGGGGGCGCCGGCACTGAAGCTTTCTTT. Its translation is CASRVGGAGTEAFF.

This chain joins TRBV6-2 or TRBV6-3 and TRBJ2-3; maybe TRBD1 (6 bases). This CDR3 contains 15 residues. Trimming removed 4 bases from V and 7 bases from J, with 18 bases in between. In germline, CDR1 is MNHEY, CDR2 SVGEGT. The CDR3 is CASSSTGLVMNTQYF. The CDR3 DNA reads as TGTGCCAGCAGTTCAACAGGGCTAGTGATGAATACGCAGTATTTT.

This clone was seen repeatedly, ten times or more. The chain links TRBV5-1 to TRBJ1-5, with TRBD1 matching over 11 bases. The trim removed 3 bases at V and 6 bases at J, leaving 2 bases unmatched. The CDR3 covers 14 residues. CDR1 and CDR2 (germline): SGHRS, YFSETQ. In DNA, the CDR3 is TGCGCCAGCAGCTCCGGGACAGGGGGTCAGCCCCAGCATTTT. This translates into CASSSGTGGQPQHF.

This clone was detected only a few times. This chain connects TRBV14 to TRBJ1-1, with D possibly matching TRBD1 (5 bases). The germline V and J ends were trimmed by 4 bases and 0 bases, with 9 bases remaining between them. Germline values: CDR1 SGHDN, CDR2 FVKESK. The CDR3 sequence is 14 residues long. The CDR3 DNA reads TGTGCCAGCAGCCGGTTAGGGGTGAACACTGAAGCTTTCTTT. Translating gives CASSRLGVNTEAFF.

This sequence joins TRBV4-1 and TRBJ2-3; TRBD2 aligns across 11 bases. CDR1 MGHRA and CDR2 YSYEKL come from the germline V gene. The CDR3 runs 16 residues. V was clipped by 4 bases and J by 5 bases; unmatched bases: 8. CDR3 sequence: CASSRGFLAGGDTQYF. For the CDR3, the DNA is TGCGCCAGCAGCCGAGGATTCCTAGCGGGGGGAGATACGCAGTATTTT.

The chain is built from TRBV6-5 and TRBJ1-5; unclear D gene. This CDR3 has 15 residues. Germline CDR1 reads MNHEY; CDR2 reads SVGAGI. The V end was cut by 6 bases, the J end by 7 bases, with 19 bases between. The CDR3 here is CASRAGSTVRQPQHF. The CDR3 nucleotides read TGTGCCAGCAGAGCCGGGTCGACGGTAAGGCAGCCCCAGCATTTT.

The chain uses TRBV7-3 and TRBJ1-1; a possible D gene is TRBD1 (6 bases). The CDR3 runs 15 residues. Germline V gives CDR1 SGHTA, CDR2 FQGTGA. Trimming removed 2 bases from V and 1 base from J, with 11 bases in between. The CDR3 here is CASSLGGQRNTEAFF. The CDR3 DNA follows: TGTGCCAGCAGCTTAGGGGGCCAGCGGAACACTGAAGCTTTCTTT.

This clone was counted only a few times. V and J are TRBV15 and TRBJ1-1, with D possibly matching TRBD1 (6 bases). The CDR3 is made up of 14 amino acids. V was pared by 4 bases and J by 1 base, with 10 bases between. Germline V gene lookup returns CDR1 LNHNV and CDR2 YYDKDF (reference sequence). The CDR3 region has the DNA TGTGCCACCAGCACCCCCAGGGGGAACACTGAAGCTTTCTTT. This codes for CATSTPRGNTEAFF. Full variable domain (rest looked up from reference TRBV15 and TRBJ1-1): DAMVIQNPRYQVTQFGKPVTLSCSQTLNHNVMYWYQQKSSQAPKLLFHYYDKDFNNEADTPDNFQSRRPNTSFCFLDIRSPGLGDTAMYLCATSTPRGNTEAFFGQGTRLTVV.

The V and J genes are TRBV5-1 and TRBJ2-1, with D possibly matching TRBD2 (5 bases). The germline V gene has CDR1 SGHRS and CDR2 YFSETQ. Trimming pared 4 bases from V and 9 bases from J, leaving 14 bases between. The CDR3 has 13 amino acids. The DNA for the CDR3 is TGCGCCAGCAGCCAAACAACGGCGGGTGAGCAGTTCTTC. Protein: CASSQTTAGEQFF. The whole variable domain, filled in from reference TRBV5-1 and TRBJ2-1, reads KAGVTQTPRYLIKTRGQQVTLSCSPISGHRSVSWYQQTPGQGLQFLFEYFSETQRNKGNFPGRFSGRQFSNSRSEMNVSTLELGDSALYLCASSQTTAGEQFFGPGTRLTVL.

The rearrangement uses TRBV5-1 and TRBJ1-1, with 10 bases aligning to TRBD1. This CDR3 is 14 amino acids long. CDR1 is SGHRS and CDR2 is YFSETQ in the germline V gene. V trimming: 0 bases; J trimming: 4 bases; junction bases outside the gene matches: 0. CDR3 amino acids: CASSLGDRGTEAFF. The CDR3 DNA follows: TGCGCCAGCAGCTTGGGGGACAGGGGCACTGAAGCTTTCTTT.

In its sample, this clone was seen once. The V call is TRBV6-5, the J call TRBJ2-5, with 9 positions matching TRBD1. V lost 8 bases, J lost 6 bases, and 10 bases stayed unmatched. The CDR3 has 14 residues. Germline CDR1 MNHEY, CDR2 SVGAGI. CDR3 loop: CASVTGGSIQTQYF. CDR3 coding DNA: TGTGCCAGCGTCACAGGGGGCAGCATACAGACCCAGTACTTC.

This clone has just one count. This chain connects TRBV29-1 to TRBJ2-1, with TRBD2 matching over 9 bases. CDR1 SQVTM and CDR2 ANQGSEA come from the germline V gene. V dropped 7 bases and J dropped 8; count of bases not matched to a gene: 9. There are 13 residues in the CDR3. Here the CDR3 reads CSAAPGLAYEQFF. The CDR3 DNA is TGCAGCGCCGCGCCGGGACTAGCCTATGAGCAGTTCTTC.

The genes are TRBV18 and TRBJ1-3; tentatively, D is TRBD1 (6 bases). The V gene's germline CDR1 is KGHSH and CDR2 LQKENI. The CDR3 covers 16 residues. V dropped 3 bases and J dropped 0 bases, with 12 bases sitting between them. CDR3 loop: CASSPLDRDSGNTIYF. The CDR3 region has the DNA TGTGCCAGCTCACCCCTGGACAGAGACTCTGGAAACACCATATATTTT.

The rearrangement links TRBV6-5 to TRBJ2-2; maybe TRBD2 (6 bases). The CDR3 is made up of 14 amino acids. The germline V gene has CDR1 MNHEY and CDR2 SVGAGI. V was cut by 6 bases and J by 5 bases, with 13 bases left in between. CDR3 in DNA: TGTGCCAGCAGCCAGGATGGGGGGACCGGGGAGCTGTTTTTT. Its protein is CASSQDGGTGELFF.

This chain uses TRBV29-1 with TRBJ2-3; TRBD2 matches at 7 bases. Trimming at V came to 5 bases and at J to 4 bases, leaving 9 bases not matched to a gene. The CDR3 has 14 amino acids. Per the germline V gene, CDR1 is SQVTM and CDR2 is ANQGSEA. CDR3 loop: CSVLAAGMADTQYF. The CDR3 coding sequence is TGCAGCGTTCTGGCAGCGGGAATGGCAGATACGCAGTATTTT.

This clone was seen a few times. The J gene is TRBJ1-1, the V gene TRBV5-1; possible D gene TRBD1, 5 bases. Germline CDR1 reads SGHRS; CDR2 reads YFSETQ. V gave up 0 bases and J gave up 1 base, with 10 bases separating them. The CDR3 is made up of 15 amino acids. The CDR3, as DNA: TGCGCCAGCAGCTTGGGCGAGACAGCGAACACTGAAGCTTTCTTT. Its protein product is CASSLGETANTEAFF.

The chain uses TRBV7-9 and TRBJ1-1, with D possibly matching TRBD1 (6 bases). Germline V gene lookup returns CDR1 SEHNR and CDR2 FQNEAQ (reference sequence). The CDR3 spans 13 residues. V was shortened by 5 bases and J by 5 bases, with 12 bases between the two germline ends. CDR3 sequence: CASSEKGGTEAFF. In nucleotides, the CDR3 is TGTGCCAGCAGCGAGAAAGGGGGAACTGAAGCTTTCTTT. Combining the CDR3 with reference TRBV7-9 and TRBJ1-1 gives the whole variable domain DTGVSQNPRHKITKRGQNVTFRCDPISEHNRLYWYRQTLGQGPEFLTYFQNEAQLEKSRLLSDRFSAERPKGSFSTLEIQRTEQGDSAMYLCASSEKGGTEAFFGQGTRLTVV.

This chain uses TRBV19 with TRBJ1-4, with a tentative D call TRBD1 (5 bases). Between the trimmed V and J ends, which lost 3 bases and 5 bases, there was a span of 13 bases. CDR1 is LNHDA and CDR2 is SQIVND in the germline V gene (reference sequence). The CDR3 runs to 15 residues. CDR3 bases: TGTGCCAGTAGTATCGTGGCAGGGCCGAATGAAAAACTGTTTTTT. Translation gives CASSIVAGPNEKLFF.

This clone appeared a few times. The rearrangement uses TRBV28 and TRBJ2-7, with TRBD2 matching over 8 bases. This CDR3 contains 14 residues. CDR1 and CDR2 (germline): MDHEN, SYDVKM. The J segment lost 7 bases and the V segment lost 7 bases, leaving 12 bases of the junction unmatched. The CDR3 DNA follows: TGTGCCAGCACCGAACCTTCTTTAGCGGGAGAGCAGTACTTC. Its translation: CASTEPSLAGEQYF.

The J gene is TRBJ1-2, the V gene TRBV6-5; 12 bases are shared with TRBD1. CDR1 MNHEY and CDR2 SVGAGI come from the germline V gene. The CDR3 has 15 amino acids. Trimming at V came to 8 bases and at J to 7 bases, leaving 11 bases not matched to a gene. The CDR3: CASRLMGQGAGGYTF. DNA of the CDR3: TGTGCCAGCCGACTGATGGGACAGGGGGCGGGTGGCTACACCTTC.

The rearrangement uses TRBV2 and TRBJ2-1, with D maybe TRBD2 (5 bases). Germline values: CDR1 SNHLY, CDR2 FYNNEI. The CDR3 is 13 residues long. V lost 6 bases, J lost 7 bases, and 13 bases lay in between. CDR3 sequence reads: CASRARTVNEQFF. CDR3 DNA sequence: TGTGCCAGCAGGGCGAGGACTGTTAATGAGCAGTTCTTC.

The chain recombines TRBV27 with TRBJ2-5; TRBD2 matches 7 bases. Unmatched junction bases numbered 12, after V lost 11 bases and J lost 0 bases. This CDR3 is built from 15 residues. Germline V gene data show CDR1 as MNHEY and CDR2 as SMNVEV (reference sequence). The CDR3 here is CAPPGRAPYQETQYF. The CDR3 DNA reads as TGTGCCCCCCCGGGGAGGGCCCCGTACCAAGAGACCCAGTACTTC.

This chain joins TRBV23-1 and TRBJ1-2; 8 bases line up with TRBD1. TRBV23-1 is an ORF, with its function uncertain. V lost 1 base to trimming and J lost 4 bases; unmatched junction nucleotides: 14. This CDR3 is built from 18 residues. CDR3 in amino acids: CASSQFVSGTGVLYGYTF. DNA of the CDR3: TGCGCCAGCAGTCAATTCGTCTCCGGGACAGGAGTCCTCTATGGCTACACCTTC.